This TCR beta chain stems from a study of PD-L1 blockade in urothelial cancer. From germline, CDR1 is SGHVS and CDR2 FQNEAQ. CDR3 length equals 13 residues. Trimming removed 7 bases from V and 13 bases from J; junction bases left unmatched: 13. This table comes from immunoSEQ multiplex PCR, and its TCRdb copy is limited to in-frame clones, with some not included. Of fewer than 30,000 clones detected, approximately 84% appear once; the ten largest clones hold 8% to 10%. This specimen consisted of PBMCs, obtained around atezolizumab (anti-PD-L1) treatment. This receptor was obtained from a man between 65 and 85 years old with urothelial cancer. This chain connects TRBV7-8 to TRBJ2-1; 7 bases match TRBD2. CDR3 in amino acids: CASTVFSGGEQFF. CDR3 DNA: TGTGCCAGCACCGTCTTCTCGGGAGGTGAACAGTTCTTC.